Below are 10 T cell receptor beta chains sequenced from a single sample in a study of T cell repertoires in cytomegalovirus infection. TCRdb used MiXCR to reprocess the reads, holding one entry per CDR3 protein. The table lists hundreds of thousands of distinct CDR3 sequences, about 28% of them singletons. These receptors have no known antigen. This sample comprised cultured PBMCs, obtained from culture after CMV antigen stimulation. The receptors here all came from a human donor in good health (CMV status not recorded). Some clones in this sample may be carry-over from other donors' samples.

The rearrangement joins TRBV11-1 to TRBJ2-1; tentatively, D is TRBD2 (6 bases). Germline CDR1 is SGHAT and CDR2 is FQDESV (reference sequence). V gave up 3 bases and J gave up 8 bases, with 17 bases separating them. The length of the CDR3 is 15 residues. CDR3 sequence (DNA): TGTGCCAGCAGCTTGGAGGGACTCATTGGGGATGAGCAGTTCTTC. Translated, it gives CASSLEGLIGDEQFF.

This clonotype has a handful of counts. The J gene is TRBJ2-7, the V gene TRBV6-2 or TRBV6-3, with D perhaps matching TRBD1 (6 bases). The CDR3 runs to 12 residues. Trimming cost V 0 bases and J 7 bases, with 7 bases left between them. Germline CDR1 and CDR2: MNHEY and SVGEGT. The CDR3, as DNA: TGTGCCAGCAGTTACTCAGGGGGAGAGCAGTACTTC. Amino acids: CASSYSGGEQYF.

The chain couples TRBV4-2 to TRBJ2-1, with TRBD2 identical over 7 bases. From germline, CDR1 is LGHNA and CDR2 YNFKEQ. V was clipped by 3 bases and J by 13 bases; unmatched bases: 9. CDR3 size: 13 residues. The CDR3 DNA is TGTGCCAGCAGCCAGGGACCGGGACTACTACAGTTCTTC. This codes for CASSQGPGLLQFF.

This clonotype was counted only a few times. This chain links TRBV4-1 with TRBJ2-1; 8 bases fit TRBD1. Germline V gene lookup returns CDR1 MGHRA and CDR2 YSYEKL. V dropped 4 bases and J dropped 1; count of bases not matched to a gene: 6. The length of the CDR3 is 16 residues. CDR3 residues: CASSPQGVVSYNEQFF. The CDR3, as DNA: TGCGCCAGCAGCCCACAGGGGGTTGTTTCCTACAATGAGCAGTTCTTC.

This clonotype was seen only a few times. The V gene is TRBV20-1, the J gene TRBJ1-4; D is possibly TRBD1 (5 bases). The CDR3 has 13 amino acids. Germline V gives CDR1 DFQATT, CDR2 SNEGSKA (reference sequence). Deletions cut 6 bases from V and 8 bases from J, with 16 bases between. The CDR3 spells CSALGRVGEKLFF. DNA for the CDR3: TGCAGTGCCCTGGGCAGGGTGGGCGAAAAACTGTTTTTT.

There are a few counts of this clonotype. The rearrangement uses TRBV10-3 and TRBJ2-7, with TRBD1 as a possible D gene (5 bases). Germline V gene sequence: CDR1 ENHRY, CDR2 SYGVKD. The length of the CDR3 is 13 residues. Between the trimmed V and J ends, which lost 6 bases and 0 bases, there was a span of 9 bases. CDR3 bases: TGTGCCATCAGCAGGGTAAGCTCCTACGAGCAGTACTTC. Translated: CAISRVSSYEQYF.

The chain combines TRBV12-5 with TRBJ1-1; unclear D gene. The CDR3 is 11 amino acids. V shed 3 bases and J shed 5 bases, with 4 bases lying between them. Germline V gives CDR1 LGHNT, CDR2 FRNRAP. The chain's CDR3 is CASGFGTEAFF. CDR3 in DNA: TGTGCTAGTGGTTTCGGTACTGAAGCTTTCTTT. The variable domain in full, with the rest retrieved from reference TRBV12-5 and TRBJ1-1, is DARVTQTPRHKVTEMGQEVTMRCQPILGHNTVFWYRQTMMQGLELLAYFRNRAPLDDSGMPKDRFSAEMPDATLATLKIQPSEPRDSAVYFCASGFGTEAFFGQGTRLTVV.

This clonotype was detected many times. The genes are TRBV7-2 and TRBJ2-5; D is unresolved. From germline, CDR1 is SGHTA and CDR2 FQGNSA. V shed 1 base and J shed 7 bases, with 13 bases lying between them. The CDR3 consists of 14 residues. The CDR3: CASSLDSIVGTQYF. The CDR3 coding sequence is TGTGCCAGCAGCTTAGACAGTATCGTCGGGACCCAGTACTTC.

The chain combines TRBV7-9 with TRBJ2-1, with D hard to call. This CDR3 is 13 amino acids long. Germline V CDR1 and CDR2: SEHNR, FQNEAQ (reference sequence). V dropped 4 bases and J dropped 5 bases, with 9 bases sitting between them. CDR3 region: CASSSIVHNEQFF. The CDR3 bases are TGTGCCAGCAGCTCTATCGTTCACAATGAGCAGTTCTTC.

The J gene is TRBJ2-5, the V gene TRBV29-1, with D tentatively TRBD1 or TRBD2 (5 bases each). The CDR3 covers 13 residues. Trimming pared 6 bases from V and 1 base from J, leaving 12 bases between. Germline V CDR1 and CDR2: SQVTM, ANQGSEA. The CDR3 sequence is CSVLTAAQETQYF. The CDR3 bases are TGCAGCGTCCTGACAGCGGCCCAAGAGACCCAGTACTTC.